Listed below are T cell receptor beta chains from one sample, sequenced in a study of T cells after posttransplantation cyclophosphamide. Sequencing was performed with immunoSEQ multiplex PCR; in TCRdb, only in-frame clones are kept and a portion is missing. Among roughly 19,000 clones listed, over 75% were seen once. The material sequenced was PBMCs, taken around 370 days after allogeneic stem cell transplant with calcineurin inhibitor and methotrexate. These receptors were collected from a female patient in her 30s who received an allogeneic stem cell transplant from an unrelated donor, was CMV-positive, and had acute and chronic GVHD. Some of these T cells may belong to the graft donor. The CDR3 runs from the conserved cysteine through the conserved F or W. Each record gives: J gene, CDR3 length, clone size, D gene, V gene, CDR3 protein, CDR3 DNA. The D gene is left open where the match is weak. Clone size is given for some rows only: seen once, a few or many times, or a class if the clone is expanded.

TRBJ1-1,17,-,TRBD1,TRBV5-8,CASSLWGQGAKATEAFF,TGTGCCAGCAGCTTGTGGGGACAGGGGGCTAAGGCCACTGAAGCTTTCTTT
TRBJ2-4,18,-,-,TRBV7-2,CASSPPGKQGCGKNIQYF,TGTGCCAGCAGCCCGCCGGGGAAACAGGGTTGTGGCAAAAACATTCAGTACTTC
TRBJ2-4,13,-,-,TRBV7-2,CASSPRAKNIQYF,TGTGCCAGCAGCCCGAGAGCCAAAAACATTCAGTACTTC
TRBJ2-1,15,-,TRBD2,TRBV5-4,CASSFPSGREDEQFF,TGTGCCAGCAGCTTCCCTAGCGGGAGGGAGGATGAGCAGTTCTTC
TRBJ1-3,19,-,-,TRBV27,CASKALRNRASSGGNTIYF,TGTGCCAGCAAGGCGTTAAGGAACAGGGCCTCCAGTGGAGGAAACACCATATATTTT
TRBJ1-1,13,-,-,TRBV6-1,CASSQQGYTEAFF,TGTGCCAGCAGCCAACAGGGATACACTGAAGCTTTCTTT
TRBJ1-4,14,once,-,TRBV19,CASNRPPDNEKLFF,TGTGCCAGTAACAGACCGCCAGATAATGAAAAACTGTTTTTT
TRBJ2-3,16,-,TRBD1,TRBV11-2,CASSSWRDRDTDTQYF,TGTGCCAGCAGCTCGTGGAGGGACAGGGACACAGATACGCAGTATTTT
TRBJ2-5,15,-,TRBD2,TRBV7-9,CASSPRAGLQETQYF,TGTGCCAGCAGCCCTAGAGCGGGGCTCCAAGAGACCCAGTACTTC
TRBJ1-1,15,-,TRBD1,TRBV29-1,CSVDQQGALNTEAFF,TGCAGCGTTGATCAGCAGGGGGCTCTGAACACTGAAGCTTTCTTT